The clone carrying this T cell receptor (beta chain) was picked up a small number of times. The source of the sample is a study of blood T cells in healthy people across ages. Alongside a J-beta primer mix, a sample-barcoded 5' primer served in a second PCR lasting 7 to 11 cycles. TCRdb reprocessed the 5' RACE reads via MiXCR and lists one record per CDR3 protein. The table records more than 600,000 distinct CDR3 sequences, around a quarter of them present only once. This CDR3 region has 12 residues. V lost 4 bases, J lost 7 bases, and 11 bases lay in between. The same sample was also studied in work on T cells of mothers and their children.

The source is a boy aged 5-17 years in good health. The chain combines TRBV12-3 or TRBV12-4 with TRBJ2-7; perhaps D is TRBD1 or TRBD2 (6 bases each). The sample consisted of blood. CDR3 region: CASSWRGGEQYF. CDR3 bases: TGTGCCAGCAGTTGGAGAGGGGGGGAGCAGTACTTC.